The clone carrying this T cell receptor beta chain was observed a few times. Antigen unknown. This entry comes from a study of T cells in Graves' hyperthyroidism and ophthalmopathy. Broader study findings: Most thyroid clonotypes that were expanded above 0.001 also turned up in blood. Ophthalmopathy could be told apart from stable hyperthyroidism with a 13 V-J model. It was a median about seven months before onset that the model predicted ophthalmopathy.

The CDR3 regions of TCR beta were amplified from RNA transcripts. In the first-round RT-PCR of the TCR CDR3, the HTBI primer set was used. TCRdb redid the calling of the multiplex PCR reads with MiXCR, one entry per CDR3 protein. This sample has 450,000 to 700,000 distinct CDR3 sequences, with more than 45% found just once. Germline CDR1 is SNHLY and CDR2 is FYNNEI. CDR3 length equals 13 residues. Trimming removed 5 bases from V and 9 bases from J, with 11 bases in between. The sequencing sample was made of peripheral blood or thyroid tissue (not recorded which). The rearrangement joins TRBV2 to TRBJ1-6, with D unresolved. This receptor was identified in an adult woman with Graves' disease, either hyperthyroidism or ophthalmopathy (not recorded which). CDR3 amino acids: CASSIGVGSPLHF. In DNA, the CDR3 is TGTGCCAGCAGTATTGGAGTCGGTTCACCCCTCCACTTT.